These 22 T cell receptor beta chains were sequenced from one sample in a study of cytomegalovirus exposure and HLA in healthy donors. The primer mix had 60 Vbeta and 13 Jbeta primers. The assay was immunoSEQ multiplex PCR, and TCRdb's table has in-frame clones only and misses some. The table includes 95,000 to 150,000 clones, 77% detected once. Material for sequencing was PBMCs. The origin of the receptors is a human donor in good health.

The genes are TRBV7-9 and TRBJ1-2; 11 bases map to TRBD1. V lost 7 bases and J lost 5; bases outside the gene matches: 6. The CDR3 is 14 amino acids. Per the germline V gene, CDR1 is SEHNR and CDR2 is FQNEAQ (reference sequence). The CDR3 sequence is CASTRTGGDYGYTF. The DNA of the CDR3 is TGTGCCAGCACCAGGACAGGGGGCGATTATGGCTACACCTTC.

This sequence joins TRBV28 and TRBJ2-5; weak D call: TRBD1 (8 bases). V was cut by 5 bases and J by 7 bases, with 26 bases left in between. This CDR3 is 17 amino acids long. Germline lookup yields CDR1 MDHEN and CDR2 SYDVKM. CDR3 in amino acids: CASSLSPSQGGILTQYF. As DNA, the CDR3 is TGTGCCAGCAGTCTATCCCCGTCACAGGGGGGGATTTTGACCCAGTACTTC.

The chain couples TRBV11-3 to TRBJ2-7; 8 bases are shared with TRBD1. Per germline, CDR1 SGHNT and CDR2 YENEEA. The CDR3 totals 16 residues. The ends lost 6 bases at V and 2 bases at J; junction bases unmatched: 12. The CDR3 spells CASRMRAMGQAYEQYF. The CDR3 DNA reads as TGTGCCAGCAGGATGCGCGCGATGGGACAGGCCTACGAGCAGTACTTC.

The chain employs TRBV28 and TRBJ1-1; maybe TRBD1 (6 bases). The CDR3 totals 16 residues. Germline-derived CDR1 and CDR2 are MDHEN and SYDVKM. The V gene lost 1 base and the J gene lost 7 bases, with 19 bases spanning the gap. The CDR3 sequence is CASSLSGTTRVLEAFF. In DNA, the CDR3 is TGTGCCAGCAGTTTATCCGGGACAACTCGGGTCCTTGAAGCTTTCTTT.

V and J are TRBV19 and TRBJ1-4; 7 bases map to TRBD1. The junction had 2 bases not matched to a gene; V was cut back by 4 bases and J by 3 bases. This CDR3 is built from 14 residues. The germline V gene encodes CDR1 LNHDA and CDR2 SQIVND (reference sequence). Here the CDR3 reads CASSNRGSNEKLFF. The CDR3 bases are TGTGCCAGTAGTAACAGGGGCTCTAATGAAAAACTGTTTTTT.

This clone appeared a few times. The genes are TRBV5-1 and TRBJ1-1; perhaps TRBD1 as D (5 bases). V lost 2 bases, J lost 1 base, and 9 bases lay in between. CDR1 SGHRS and CDR2 YFSETQ come from the germline V gene. The CDR3 is made up of 14 amino acids. CDR3 DNA: TGCGCCAGCAGCTTCAGGGCACGGAACACTGAAGCTTTCTTT. As protein: CASSFRARNTEAFF.

CDR3 nucleotides: TGCGCCAGCAGCGGGCAGGGGGGAGACTATGGCTACACCTTC. Translated: CASSGQGGDYGYTF. The chain links TRBV5-1 to TRBJ1-2; 7 positions agree with TRBD1. CDR1 and CDR2 (germline): SGHRS, YFSETQ. This CDR3 region has 14 residues. J lost 3 bases, V lost 4 bases, and 6 bases had no gene match.

Only a few counts were recorded for this clone. CDR3: CATTLTGNTIYF. CDR3 sequence (DNA): TGTGCCACTACGCTTACTGGAAACACCATATATTTT. The chain carries TRBV7-9 and TRBJ1-3, with unresolved D. CDR3 length: 12 residues. The V gene's germline CDR1 is SEHNR and CDR2 FQNEAQ (reference sequence). Trimming took 10 bases from V and 2 from J, leaving 9 bases between them.

This clone has just a few counts. The rearrangement links TRBV5-4 to TRBJ1-2, with 7 bases lining up with TRBD1. J lost 7 bases, V lost 6 bases, and 9 bases had no gene match. This CDR3 contains 13 residues. CDR1 is SGHNT, CDR2 YYREEE, per germline (reference sequence). Here the CDR3 reads CASNPGTAGGYTF. The CDR3 DNA reads TGTGCCAGCAACCCAGGGACAGCTGGTGGCTACACCTTC.

This chain joins TRBV6-1 and TRBJ1-5; D uncertain. V was trimmed by 6 bases and J by 7 bases, leaving 13 bases between them. Germline CDR1 and CDR2: MNHNS and SASEGT. CDR3 length: 13 residues. The CDR3 reads CASSPTAEQPQHF. Written as DNA, the CDR3 is TGTGCCAGCAGCCCGACGGCGGAGCAGCCCCAGCATTTT.

The chain uses TRBV19 and TRBJ1-2, with TRBD1 identical over 9 bases. Germline V gives CDR1 LNHDA, CDR2 SQIVND (reference sequence). The J segment lost 4 bases and the V segment lost 4 bases, leaving 7 bases of the junction unmatched. This CDR3 is built from 15 residues. The CDR3 DNA is TGTGCCAGTAGTACCTCCGGGACAGGGCCCTATGGCTACACCTTC. Its protein is CASSTSGTGPYGYTF.

The J gene is TRBJ2-4, the V gene TRBV25-1, with TRBD1 as a possible D gene (6 bases). Trimming removed 6 bases from V and 4 bases from J, with 10 bases in between. This CDR3 is built from 13 residues. From germline, CDR1 is MGHDK and CDR2 SYGVNS. The CDR3 DNA reads TGTGCCAGCAGGGCAGGGGCAAAAAACATTCAGTACTTC. Its translation: CASRAGAKNIQYF.

The chain employs TRBV9 and TRBJ2-2; D gene ambiguous. Per the germline V gene, CDR1 is SGDLS and CDR2 is YYNGEE. Trimming took 1 base from V and 5 from J, leaving 3 bases between them. The CDR3 has 12 amino acids. CDR3 sequence: CASSVLTGELFF. For the CDR3, the DNA is TGTGCCAGCAGCGTACTTACCGGGGAGCTGTTTTTT.

V is TRBV2 and J is TRBJ2-7; 9 nucleotides align to TRBD2. Germline V lookup: CDR1 SNHLY, CDR2 FYNNEI. This CDR3 has 16 amino acids. J lost 5 bases, V lost 2 bases, and 10 bases had no gene match. This CDR3 reads CASSENGLAGMNEQYF. For the CDR3, the DNA is TGTGCCAGCAGTGAAAACGGGCTAGCGGGGATGAACGAGCAGTACTTC.

V is TRBV28 and J is TRBJ1-2, with D tentatively TRBD1 (6 bases). Per germline, CDR1 MDHEN and CDR2 SYDVKM. Deletions cut 5 bases from V and 4 bases from J, with 14 bases between. The CDR3 covers 14 residues. The CDR3 loop is CASSQQGYFYGYTF. As DNA, the CDR3 is TGTGCCAGCAGTCAACAGGGTTACTTCTATGGCTACACCTTC.

The chain is built from TRBV5-4 and TRBJ2-2; 14 nucleotides align to TRBD2. There are 17 residues in the CDR3. Looked up from germline, CDR1 is SGHNT and CDR2 is YYREEE (reference sequence). With V trimmed by 4 bases and J by 0 bases, 2 bases remained unmatched. CDR3 in DNA: TGTGCCAGCAGCCGGACTAGCGGGAGGCCGAACACCGGGGAGCTGTTTTTT. It yields the protein CASSRTSGRPNTGELFF.

This chain links TRBV4-1 with TRBJ2-1, with 11 bases matching TRBD2. The V and J ends lost 5 bases and 0 bases, in that order; junction bases with no gene match: 12. The V gene's germline CDR1 is MGHRA and CDR2 YSYEKL. This CDR3 spans 19 amino acids. CDR3 residues: CASSSPGLAVISSYNEQFF. CDR3 DNA: TGCGCCAGCAGCTCCCCGGGACTAGCGGTCATCAGCTCCTACAATGAGCAGTTCTTC.

This rearrangement joins TRBV5-1 to TRBJ2-5, with a tentative D call TRBD2 (5 bases). Trimming took 4 bases from V and 2 from J, leaving 12 bases between them. Germline values: CDR1 SGHRS, CDR2 YFSETQ. The length of the CDR3 is 14 residues. The CDR3 DNA is TGCGCCAGCAGCCTATGGACGGGACAAGAGACCCAGTACTTC. Protein: CASSLWTGQETQYF.

The V and J genes are TRBV6-1 and TRBJ2-1, with D possibly matching TRBD2 (6 bases). The CDR3 runs to 16 residues. Germline V gene data show CDR1 as MNHNS and CDR2 as SASEGT. V shed 4 bases and J shed 2 bases, with 15 bases lying between them. Here the CDR3 DNA reads TGTGCCAGCAGTGGGTTCGTCGGCGGGGCCTACAATGAGCAGTTCTTC. Its translation is CASSGFVGGAYNEQFF.

V is TRBV7-2 and J is TRBJ2-3, with 9 bases that match TRBD1. The CDR3 length is 17 residues. V lost 2 bases, J lost 13 bases, and 19 bases stayed unmatched. The germline V gene has CDR1 SGHTA and CDR2 FQGNSA. CDR3 protein: CASSLRPTGTGSRAKYF. CDR3 DNA sequence: TGTGCCAGCAGCTTAAGACCCACCGGGACAGGGAGCCGTGCGAAGTATTTT.

The chain is built from TRBV28 and TRBJ2-5; 9 bases agree with TRBD1. The CDR3 is 15 amino acids. J gave up 5 bases and V 7 bases, and 11 bases lay outside the gene matches. Germline V gene sequence: CDR1 MDHEN, CDR2 SYDVKM. The CDR3 loop reads CASKKLGQGSETQYF. CDR3 sequence (DNA): TGTGCCAGCAAAAAGTTGGGACAGGGTAGTGAGACCCAGTACTTC.

The gene calls are TRBV18 and TRBJ2-7; tentatively, D is TRBD1 (6 bases). Germline values: CDR1 KGHSH, CDR2 LQKENI. This CDR3 has 12 amino acids. V was trimmed by 8 bases and J by 6 bases, leaving 14 bases between them. The CDR3 reads CASAGAVGEQYF. The CDR3 DNA follows: TGTGCCAGCGCAGGGGCAGTCGGCGAGCAGTACTTC.